This entry lists 15 T cell receptor beta chains sequenced from one sample in a study of blood T cell repertoires in COVID-19 (dated by TCRdb to about 2020). Receptors were amplified or captured by the immunoSEQ multiplex PCR assay. Held by TCRdb, this immuneACCESS table contains in-frame sequences only and omits some clones. Under half of the omission traces to an unresolved V gene where checked; the cause of the rest is unknown. Here the sample has 85,000 to 95,000 clones; 72% occur a single time. The ten most abundant clones make up over 13% of the sample. Sequenced sample: peripheral blood. All receptors derive from a woman over 75 with acute or convalescent COVID-19.

The chain recombines TRBV15 with TRBJ2-3; 10 positions match TRBD2. The CDR3 is made up of 19 amino acids. Looked up from germline, CDR1 is LNHNV and CDR2 is YYDKDF (reference sequence). The V gene end was trimmed by 5 bases and the J gene end by 7 bases; junction bases not matched to a gene: 21. The CDR3, as DNA: TGTGCCACCAGCTCAGAGATTGCAAAGAGCGGGACTAGCGAGAATACGCAGTATTTT. Translation gives CATSSEIAKSGTSENTQYF.

This clone has a handful of counts. The gene calls are TRBV7-2 and TRBJ2-5, with no clear D. This CDR3 is built from 15 residues. Germline CDR1 and CDR2: SGHTA and FQGNSA. Between the trimmed V and J ends, which lost 4 bases and 0 bases, there was a span of 12 bases. CDR3 nucleotides: TGTGCCAGCAGCTCGCCTACAGAAAACCAAGAGACCCAGTACTTC. Residues: CASSSPTENQETQYF.

V and J are TRBV9 and TRBJ2-5, with TRBD2 matching over 14 bases. V lost 0 bases, J lost 2 bases, and 12 bases stayed unmatched. The CDR3 covers 20 residues. Germline loops: CDR1 SGDLS, CDR2 YYNGEE. The CDR3 DNA reads TGTGCCAGCAGCGTAGGGTCTAGCGGACTAGCGGGGGGAAGACAAGAGACCCAGTACTTC. Protein product: CASSVGSSGLAGGRQETQYF.

This clone was counted between two and nine times. The chain uses TRBV5-6 and TRBJ1-4; tentative D call: TRBD1 (5 bases). Trimming shortened V by 3 bases and J by 4 bases, and 10 bases separated the two germline ends. This CDR3 region has 14 residues. Germline loops: CDR1 SGHDT, CDR2 YYEEEE. The CDR3 DNA follows: TGTGCCAGCAGCTGGGGGGACGTTAATGAAAAACTGTTTTTT. Translated: CASSWGDVNEKLFF.

This chain links TRBV6-6 with TRBJ1-1; D possibly corresponds to TRBD1 (6 bases). With 4 bases removed from V and 2 bases from J, the gap between germline ends came to 17 bases. This CDR3 is built from 16 residues. From germline, CDR1 is MNHNY and CDR2 SVGAGI (reference sequence). CDR3 amino acids: CASSLTRTVINTEAFF. In DNA form, the CDR3 reads TGTGCCAGCAGTTTGACGCGGACAGTCATTAACACTGAAGCTTTCTTT.

This clone was seen a handful of times. V and J are TRBV19 and TRBJ1-1, with no clear D. V lost 1 base, J lost 0 bases, and 12 bases lay in between. Germline-derived CDR1 and CDR2 are LNHDA and SQIVND (reference sequence). This CDR3 is built from 16 residues. The CDR3 sequence: CASSIGVGEMNTEAFF. In nucleotides, the CDR3 is TGTGCCAGTAGTATAGGGGTGGGAGAAATGAACACTGAAGCTTTCTTT.

The chain is built from TRBV7-2 and TRBJ1-2; D ambiguous. With 2 bases removed from V and 2 bases from J, the gap between germline ends came to 9 bases. Germline-derived CDR1 and CDR2 are SGHTA and FQGNSA. This CDR3 is built from 14 residues. The CDR3, as DNA: TGTGCCAGCAGCTTAACACAGCAGAACTATGGCTACACCTTC. This codes for CASSLTQQNYGYTF.

The chain links TRBV5-4 to TRBJ2-5; 11 bases match TRBD2. V trimming: 4 bases; J trimming: 3 bases; junction bases outside the gene matches: 14. The CDR3 spans 18 residues. Looked up from germline, CDR1 is SGHNT and CDR2 is YYREEE (reference sequence). In nucleotides, the CDR3 is TGTGCCAGCAGCCGTCGGGTTCTAGCGGGGGGTCTCGAAGAGACCCAGTACTTC. Protein sequence: CASSRRVLAGGLEETQYF. The whole variable domain, filled in from reference TRBV5-4 and TRBJ2-5, reads ETGVTQSPTHLIKTRGQQVTLRCSSQSGHNTVSWYQQALGQGPQFIFQYYREEENGRGNFPPRFSGLQFPNYSSELNVNALELDDSALYLCASSRRVLAGGLEETQYFGPGTRLLVL.

V gene TRBV2 combines with J gene TRBJ1-5; TRBD1 is a possible D gene (5 bases). Trimming removed 5 bases from V and 0 bases from J, with 20 bases in between. Germline CDR1 SNHLY, CDR2 FYNNEI. The CDR3 consists of 18 residues. The CDR3 nucleotides are TGTGCCAGCAGTACGCCGCCCCGGACATTCTTTAGCAATCAGCCCCAGCATTTT. As protein: CASSTPPRTFFSNQPQHF.

This rearrangement joins TRBV6-5 to TRBJ1-6; 8 nucleotides line up with TRBD1. The CDR3 covers 15 residues. J was trimmed by 9 bases and V by 8 bases; bases with no gene match: 12. CDR1 and CDR2 from the germline V gene are MNHEY and SVGAGI. The CDR3 coding sequence is TGTGCCAGCCTAAAAGGGGCAGGGGGCGGTTCACCCCTCCACTTT. It specifies CASLKGAGGGSPLHF.

The V call is TRBV3-1 (or the pseudogene TRBV3-2), the J call TRBJ2-7; D gene unclear. This CDR3 spans 13 amino acids. The ends were cut back, 0 bases at V and 4 bases at J, with 7 bases in the middle. The V gene's germline CDR1 is LGHDT and CDR2 YNNKEL (reference sequence). This CDR3 is CASSQDRWYEQYF. CDR3 in DNA: TGTGCCAGCAGCCAAGATCGGTGGTACGAGCAGTACTTC.

The CDR3 DNA follows: TGTGCCAGCAGACTAGACAGGGGTAATGAAAAACTGTTTTTT. This encodes CASRLDRGNEKLFF. The genes are TRBV6-5 and TRBJ1-4, with TRBD1 matching over 8 bases. The V and J ends lost 6 bases and 4 bases, in that order; junction bases with no gene match: 4. This CDR3 spans 14 amino acids. Per germline, CDR1 MNHEY and CDR2 SVGAGI.

This chain connects TRBV7-3 to TRBJ1-1; D gene uncertain. V lost 2 bases and J lost 2, with 9 bases in between. CDR1 and CDR2 (germline): SGHTA, FQGTGA. This CDR3 has 14 amino acids. CDR3 coding DNA: TGTGCCAGCAGCTTATCCCCTAGTAACACTGAAGCTTTCTTT. It is translated as CASSLSPSNTEAFF.

This clone was detected only a few times. The chain carries TRBV5-4 and TRBJ2-3, with 10 bases identical to TRBD2. The trim removed 2 bases at V and 1 base at J, leaving 7 bases unmatched. The CDR3 spans 17 residues. The germline CDR1 and CDR2 sequences are SGHNT and YYREEE (reference sequence). CDR3 nucleotides: TGTGCCAGCAGCTTTGAGCGGGGGGGCCGGGGCACAGATACGCAGTATTTT. Amino acid sequence: CASSFERGGRGTDTQYF.

This chain connects TRBV27 to TRBJ1-6, with TRBD1 as a possible D gene (6 bases). Per germline, CDR1 MNHEY and CDR2 SMNVEV (reference sequence). V was cut by 6 bases and J by 5 bases, with 11 bases left in between. CDR3 length: 14 residues. CDR3 region: CASSFTGHNSPLHF. The CDR3 region has the DNA TGTGCCAGCAGCTTCACAGGGCATAATTCACCCCTCCACTTT.